This T cell receptor (beta chain) was captured by sequencing in a study of cytomegalovirus exposure and HLA in healthy donors. The study, taken as a whole, reports: Excluded were some V segments that proved indistinguishable, including TRBV6-2 and TRBV6-3. In all likelihood, a cluster of highly shared sequence variants was a sequencing artifact.

Both 60 Vbeta primers and 13 Jbeta primers went into the PCR. Assay used: immunoSEQ multiplex PCR; TCRdb lists only in-frame clones, some missing. This repertoire shows under 200,000 clones, about 70% found once; its top ten account for about 3%. Germline V lookup: CDR1 MNHEY, CDR2 SVGAGI. The length of the CDR3 is 15 residues. Trimming took 5 bases from V and 2 from J; bases not matched to a gene: 8. Likely unrecorded immune exposures existed in these nominally healthy donors. This clone was observed a handful of times. Its antigen is not known. This clonotype was sampled from a woman aged 40 to 49 in good health and CMV-seropositive. Sequencing used PBMCs. This sequence joins TRBV6-5 and TRBJ2-7; 8 bases map to TRBD2. The CDR3 DNA follows: TGTGCCAGCAGTCAAATTAGCGGGGCGGCCTACGAGCAGTACTTC. This sequence encodes CASSQISGAAYEQYF.